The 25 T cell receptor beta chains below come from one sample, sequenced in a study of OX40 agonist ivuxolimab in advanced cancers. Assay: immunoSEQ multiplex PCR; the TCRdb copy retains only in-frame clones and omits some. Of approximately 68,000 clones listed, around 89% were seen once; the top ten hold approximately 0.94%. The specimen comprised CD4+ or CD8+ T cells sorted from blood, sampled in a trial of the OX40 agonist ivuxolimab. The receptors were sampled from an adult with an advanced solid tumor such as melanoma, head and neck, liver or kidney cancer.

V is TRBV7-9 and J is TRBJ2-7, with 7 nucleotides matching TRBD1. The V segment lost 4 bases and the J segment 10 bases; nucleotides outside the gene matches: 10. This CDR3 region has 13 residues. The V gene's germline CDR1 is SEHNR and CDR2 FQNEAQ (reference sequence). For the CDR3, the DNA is TGTGCCAGCAGCTCCCGAGGACAGGATAGTCAGTACTTC. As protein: CASSSRGQDSQYF.

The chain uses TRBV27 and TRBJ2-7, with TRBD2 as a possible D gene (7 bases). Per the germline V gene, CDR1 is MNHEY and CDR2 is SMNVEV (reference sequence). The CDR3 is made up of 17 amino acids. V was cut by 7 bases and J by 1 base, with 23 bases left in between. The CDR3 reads CASTLGGVGCPSYEQYF. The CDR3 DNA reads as TGTGCCAGCACCCTAGGGGGGGTGGGTTGTCCTTCCTACGAGCAGTACTTC.

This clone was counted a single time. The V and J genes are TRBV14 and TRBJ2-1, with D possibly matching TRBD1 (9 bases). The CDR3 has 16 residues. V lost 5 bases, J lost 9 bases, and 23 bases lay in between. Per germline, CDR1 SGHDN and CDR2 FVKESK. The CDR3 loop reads CASSSLTGGAGGEQFF. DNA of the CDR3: TGTGCCAGCAGCTCACTAACAGGGGGCGCGGGGGGTGAGCAGTTCTTC.

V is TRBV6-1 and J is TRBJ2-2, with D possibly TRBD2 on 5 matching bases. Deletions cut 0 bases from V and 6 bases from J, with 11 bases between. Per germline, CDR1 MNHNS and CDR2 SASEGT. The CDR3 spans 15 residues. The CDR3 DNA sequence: TGTGCCAGCAGTGAAGCCTCGGGGTGGGCCGGGGAGCTGTTTTTT. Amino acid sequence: CASSEASGWAGELFF.

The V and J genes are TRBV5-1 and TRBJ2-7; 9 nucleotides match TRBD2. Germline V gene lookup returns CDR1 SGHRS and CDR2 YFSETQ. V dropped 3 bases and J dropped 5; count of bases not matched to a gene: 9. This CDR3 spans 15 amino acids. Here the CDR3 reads CASSSPGAGGNEQYF. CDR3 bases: TGCGCCAGCAGCTCCCCTGGGGCGGGAGGGAACGAGCAGTACTTC.

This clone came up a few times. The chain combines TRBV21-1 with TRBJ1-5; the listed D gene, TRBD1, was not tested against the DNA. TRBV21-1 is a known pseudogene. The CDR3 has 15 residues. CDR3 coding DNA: TGTGCCAGCAGCAAAGGGGACAGGGGCAATCAGCCCCAGCATTTT. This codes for CASSKGDRGNQPQHF.

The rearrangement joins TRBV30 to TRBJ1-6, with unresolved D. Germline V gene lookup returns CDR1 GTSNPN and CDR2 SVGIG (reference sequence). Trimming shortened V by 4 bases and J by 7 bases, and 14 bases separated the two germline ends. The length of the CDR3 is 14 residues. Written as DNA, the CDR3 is TGTGCCTGGACCCCAGGAAGGCGAAATTCACCCCTCCACTTT. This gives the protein CAWTPGRRNSPLHF. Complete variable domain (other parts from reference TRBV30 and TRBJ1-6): SQTIHQWPATLVQPVGSPLSLECTVEGTSNPNLYWYRQAAGRGLQLLFYSVGIGQISSEVPQNLSASRPQDRQFILSSKKLLLSDSGFYLCAWTPGRRNSPLHFGNGTRLTVT.

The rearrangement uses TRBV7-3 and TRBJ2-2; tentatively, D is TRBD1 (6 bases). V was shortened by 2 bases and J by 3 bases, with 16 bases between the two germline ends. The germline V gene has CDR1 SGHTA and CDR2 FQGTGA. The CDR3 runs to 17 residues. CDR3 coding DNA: TGTGCCAGCAGCTTAGCAACCGGGACAATTTACACCGGGGAGCTGTTTTTT. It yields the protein CASSLATGTIYTGELFF.

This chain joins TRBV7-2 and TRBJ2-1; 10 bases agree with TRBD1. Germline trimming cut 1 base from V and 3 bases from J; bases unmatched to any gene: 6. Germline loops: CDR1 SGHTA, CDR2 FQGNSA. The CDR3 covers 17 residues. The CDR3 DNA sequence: TGTGCCAGCAGCTTAGGGGGACAGGGGAGATACTACAATGAGCAGTTCTTC. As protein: CASSLGGQGRYYNEQFF.

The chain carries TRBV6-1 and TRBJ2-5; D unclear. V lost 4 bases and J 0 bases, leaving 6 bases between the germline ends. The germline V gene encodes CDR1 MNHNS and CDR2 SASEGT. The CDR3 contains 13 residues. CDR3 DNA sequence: TGTGCCAGCAGTGGAATGTACCAAGAGACCCAGTACTTC. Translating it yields CASSGMYQETQYF.

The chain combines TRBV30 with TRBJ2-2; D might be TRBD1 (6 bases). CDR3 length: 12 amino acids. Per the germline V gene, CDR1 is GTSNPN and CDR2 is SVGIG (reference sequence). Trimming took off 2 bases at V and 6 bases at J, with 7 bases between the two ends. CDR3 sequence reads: CAWSPGAGELFF. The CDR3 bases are TGTGCCTGGAGTCCAGGGGCCGGGGAGCTGTTTTTT.

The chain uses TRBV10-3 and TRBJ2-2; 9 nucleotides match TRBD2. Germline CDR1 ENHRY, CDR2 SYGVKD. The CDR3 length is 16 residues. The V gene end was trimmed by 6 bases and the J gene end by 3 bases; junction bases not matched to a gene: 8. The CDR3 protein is CAISKVAGADTGELFF. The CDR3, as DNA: TGTGCCATCAGCAAAGTAGCGGGGGCGGACACCGGGGAGCTGTTTTTT.

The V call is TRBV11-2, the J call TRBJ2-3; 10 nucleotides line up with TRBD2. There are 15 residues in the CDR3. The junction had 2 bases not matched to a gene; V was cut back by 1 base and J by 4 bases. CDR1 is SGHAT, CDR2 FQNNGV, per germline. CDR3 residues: CASSLGLAGADTQYF. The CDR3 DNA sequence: TGTGCCAGCAGCTTAGGCCTAGCGGGAGCAGATACGCAGTATTTT. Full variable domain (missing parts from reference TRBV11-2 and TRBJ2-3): EAGVAQSPRYKIIEKRQSVAFWCNPISGHATLYWYQQILGQGPKLLIQFQNNGVVDDSQLPKDRFSAERLKGVDSTLKIQPAKLEDSAVYLCASSLGLAGADTQYFGPGTRLTVL.

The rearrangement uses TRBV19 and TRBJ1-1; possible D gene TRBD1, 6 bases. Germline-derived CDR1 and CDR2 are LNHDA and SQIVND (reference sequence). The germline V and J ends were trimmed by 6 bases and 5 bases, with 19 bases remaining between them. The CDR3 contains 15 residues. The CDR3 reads CASRGGASFKTEAFF. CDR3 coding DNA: TGTGCCAGTAGGGGGGGGGCTTCGTTTAAAACTGAAGCTTTCTTT.

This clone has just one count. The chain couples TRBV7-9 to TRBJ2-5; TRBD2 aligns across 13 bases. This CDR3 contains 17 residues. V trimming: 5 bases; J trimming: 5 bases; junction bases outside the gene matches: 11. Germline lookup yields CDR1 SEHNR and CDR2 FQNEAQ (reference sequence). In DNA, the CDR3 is TGTGCCAGCAGCGGGACTAGCGGGGCGAGCCCCCGGGAGACCCAGTACTTC. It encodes CASSGTSGASPRETQYF.

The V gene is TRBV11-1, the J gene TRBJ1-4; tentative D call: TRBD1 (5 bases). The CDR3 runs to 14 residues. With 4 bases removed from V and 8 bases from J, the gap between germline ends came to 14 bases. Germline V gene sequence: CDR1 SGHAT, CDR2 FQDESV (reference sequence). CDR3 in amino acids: CASSSTDIGEKLFF. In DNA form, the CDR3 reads TGTGCCAGCAGCTCCACGGACATTGGGGAAAAACTGTTTTTT.

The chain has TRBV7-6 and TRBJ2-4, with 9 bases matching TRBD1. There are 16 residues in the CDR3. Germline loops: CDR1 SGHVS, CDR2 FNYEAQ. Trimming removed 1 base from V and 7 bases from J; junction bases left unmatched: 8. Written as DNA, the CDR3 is TGTGCCAGCAGCTTAGGGGGGACAGGGACTTCCAACATTCAGTACTTC. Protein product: CASSLGGTGTSNIQYF.

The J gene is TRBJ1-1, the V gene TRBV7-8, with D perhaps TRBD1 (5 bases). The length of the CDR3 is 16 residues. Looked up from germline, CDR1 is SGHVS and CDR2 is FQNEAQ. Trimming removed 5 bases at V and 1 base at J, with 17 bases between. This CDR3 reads CASSLPGGVRNTEAFF. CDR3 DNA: TGTGCCAGCAGCCTACCCGGGGGGGTGCGGAACACTGAAGCTTTCTTT.

The CDR3 sequence is CASSMTPSGEQYF. The CDR3 DNA is TGTGCCAGTAGCATGACACCCTCGGGCGAGCAGTACTTC. This rearrangement joins TRBV19 to TRBJ2-7; D is undetermined. Germline V gene data show CDR1 as LNHDA and CDR2 as SQIVND (reference sequence). Trimming took off 6 bases at V and 6 bases at J, with 15 bases between the two ends. The CDR3 has 13 amino acids.

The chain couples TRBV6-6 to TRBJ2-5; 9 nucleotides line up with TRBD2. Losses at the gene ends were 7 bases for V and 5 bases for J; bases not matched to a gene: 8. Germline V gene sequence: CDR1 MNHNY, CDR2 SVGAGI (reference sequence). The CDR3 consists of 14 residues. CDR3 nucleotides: TGTGCCAGCATTGCGGGGGGGCTTGGGGAGACCCAGTACTTC. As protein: CASIAGGLGETQYF.

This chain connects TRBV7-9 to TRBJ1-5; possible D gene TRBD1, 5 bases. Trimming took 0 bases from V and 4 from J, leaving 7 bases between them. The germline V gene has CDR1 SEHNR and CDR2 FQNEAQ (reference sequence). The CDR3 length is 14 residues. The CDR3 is CASSLAGGNQPQHF. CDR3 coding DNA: TGTGCCAGCAGCTTAGCGGGGGGAAATCAGCCCCAGCATTTT.

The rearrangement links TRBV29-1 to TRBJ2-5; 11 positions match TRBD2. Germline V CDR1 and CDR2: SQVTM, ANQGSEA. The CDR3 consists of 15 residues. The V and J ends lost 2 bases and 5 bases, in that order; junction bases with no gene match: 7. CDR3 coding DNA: TGCAGCGTTGAATGGGTAGCGGGGGGGAGGGAGACCCAGTACTTC. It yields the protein CSVEWVAGGRETQYF.

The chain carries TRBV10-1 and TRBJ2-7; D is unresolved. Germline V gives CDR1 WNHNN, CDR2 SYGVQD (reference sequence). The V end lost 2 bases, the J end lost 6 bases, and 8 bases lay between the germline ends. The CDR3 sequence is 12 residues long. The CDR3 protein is CASSEVQGEQYF. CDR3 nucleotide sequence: TGCGCCAGCAGTGAGGTTCAAGGCGAGCAGTACTTC.

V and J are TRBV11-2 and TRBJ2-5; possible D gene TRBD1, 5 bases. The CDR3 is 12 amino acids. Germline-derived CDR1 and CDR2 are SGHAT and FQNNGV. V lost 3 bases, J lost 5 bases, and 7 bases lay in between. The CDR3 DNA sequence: TGTGCCAGCAGCTTCCAGGGTGAGACCCAGTACTTC. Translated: CASSFQGETQYF.

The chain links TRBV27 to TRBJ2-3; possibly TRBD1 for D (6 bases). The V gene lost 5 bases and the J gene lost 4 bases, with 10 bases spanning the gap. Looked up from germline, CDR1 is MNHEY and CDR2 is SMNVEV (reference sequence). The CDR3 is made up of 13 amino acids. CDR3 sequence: CASSPRGPDTQYF. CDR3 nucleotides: TGTGCCAGCAGTCCCAGGGGTCCAGATACGCAGTATTTT.